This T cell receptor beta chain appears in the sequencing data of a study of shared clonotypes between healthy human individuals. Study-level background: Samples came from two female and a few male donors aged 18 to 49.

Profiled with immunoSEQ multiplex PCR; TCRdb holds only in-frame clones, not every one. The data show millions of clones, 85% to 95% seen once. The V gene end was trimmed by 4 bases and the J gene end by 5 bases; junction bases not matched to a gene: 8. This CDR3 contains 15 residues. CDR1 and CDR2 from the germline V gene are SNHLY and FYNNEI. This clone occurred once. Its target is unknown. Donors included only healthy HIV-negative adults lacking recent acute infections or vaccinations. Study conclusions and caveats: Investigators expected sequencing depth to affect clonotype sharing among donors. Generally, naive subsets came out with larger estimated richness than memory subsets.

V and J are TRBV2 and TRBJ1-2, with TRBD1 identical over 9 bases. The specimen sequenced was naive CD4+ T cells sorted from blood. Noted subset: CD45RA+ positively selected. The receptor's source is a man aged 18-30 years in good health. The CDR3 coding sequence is TGTGCCAGCAGTGCCGCCGGGACAGGGCTATATGGCTACACCTTC. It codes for CASSAAGTGLYGYTF.